This record concerns one T cell receptor beta chain sequence. Its cognate antigen is unknown. Relapses following autologous stem cell transplantation were seen in all patients, with brentuximab vedotin exposure varying. TCRdb's copy holds only in-frame clones and misses some; the assay was immunoSEQ multiplex PCR. The table has around 65,000 clones, 75% to 90% seen once. The sample comes from a study of PD-1 blockade in classical Hodgkin lymphoma. General study findings and limits: Before treatment, TCR diversity in newly diagnosed patients was reportedly lower than in healthy donors. Complete responders entered with baseline diversity on par with newly diagnosed patients, the results showed. Significantly greater TCR diversity emerged by C4D1 in CD4+ cells but not CD8+ cells.

CDR1 is SEHNR and CDR2 is FQNEAQ in the germline V gene (reference sequence). The length of the CDR3 is 15 residues. V lost 1 base and J lost 4, with 13 bases in between. The sequence derives from a human donor with classical Hodgkin lymphoma. V usage is TRBV7-9 and J usage is TRBJ1-1; D is perhaps TRBD1 (6 bases). Sequencing used peripheral blood mononuclear cells (PBMCs), obtained at baseline. Here the CDR3 DNA reads TGTGCCAGCAGCTTAGTTCCGGGGGCCGGCACTGAAGCTTTCTTT. Residues: CASSLVPGAGTEAFF.